This is a list of T cell receptor beta chains from one sample in a study of T cells in Graves' hyperthyroidism and ophthalmopathy. TCRdb itself ran the multiplex PCR reads through MiXCR, one entry per CDR3 protein. The sample carries around 300,000 distinct CDR3 sequences, roughly 15% recorded once. The sequencing sample was made of blood. The receptors were gathered from a woman in her thirties or forties with Graves' hyperthyroidism. Both conserved end residues are part of each CDR3. Fields, in order: D gene, clone size, J gene, V gene, CDR3 DNA, CDR3 protein. D genes are given only for firm matches. Part of the rows lack a size; the others show once, few, many or a class for expanded clones.

. | many | TRBJ2-5 | TRBV28 | TGTGCCAGCAGCCTGAGGGGGAAAGAGACCCAGTACTTC | CASSLRGKETQYF
TRBD1 | many | TRBJ2-7 | TRBV6-1 | TGTGCCAGCAGAGTCCGGGACAGGGTAGGCGAGCAGTACTTC | CASRVRDRVGEQYF
. | many | TRBJ1-2 | TRBV7-2 | TGTGCCAGCAGCTTAGTTCAGGGAGCCTATGGCTACACCTTC | CASSLVQGAYGYTF
TRBD2 | . | TRBJ2-2 | TRBV10-2 | TGCGCCAGCAGATCCAGCGGGAGCCTCACCGGGGAGCTGTTTTTT | CASRSSGSLTGELFF
TRBD2 | many | TRBJ2-7 | TRBV28 | TGTGCCAGCAGTCCCCCAGGCGCGGGAGGGCGGCAGTACTTC | CASSPPGAGGRQYF
. | few | TRBJ1-3 | TRBV5-6 | TGTGCCAGCCTCGGGTGGGGCTCTGGAAACACCATATATTTT | CASLGWGSGNTIYF
TRBD2 | many | TRBJ2-1 | TRBV11-2 | TGTGCCAGCAGCTTAGCCATAGCGGGAGTGCATGAGCAGTTCTTC | CASSLAIAGVHEQFF
. | few | TRBJ1-1 | TRBV9 | TGTGCCAGCAGCGTAGCCGAGGACACAGAGATGAACACTGAAGCTTTCTTT | CASSVAEDTEMNTEAFF
. | few | TRBJ2-5 | TRBV4-1 | TGCGCCAGCAGCCAAGAGGGGTGGACAGAGACCCAGTACTTC | CASSQEGWTETQYF
TRBD2 | many | TRBJ2-5 | TRBV7-9 | TGTGCCAGCAGCTTGGCCGGGACTAGACTGGCGGAGACCCAGTACTTC | CASSLAGTRLAETQYF
TRBD1 | many | TRBJ1-1 | TRBV20-1 | TGCAGTGCTAGAGTCACAGGGGGGGTGACTGAAGCTTTCTTT | CSARVTGGVTEAFF
TRBD2 | few | TRBJ2-1 | TRBV6-1 | TGTGCCAGCAGTGAAAACGGGGGGGAGCAGTTCTTC | CASSENGGEQFF
. | many | TRBJ1-2 | TRBV28 | TGTGCCAGCGGTCGGGGACGGTCTTACTATGGCTACACCTTC | CASGRGRSYYGYTF
. | many | TRBJ1-5 | TRBV29-1 | TGCAGCGTTGAACAAGGGAACAATCAGCCCCAGCATTTT | CSVEQGNNQPQHF
TRBD2 | many | TRBJ2-5 | TRBV20-1 | TGCAGTGCTAGGGGACTAGCGGGAGGGGGGGAGACCCAGTACTTC | CSARGLAGGGETQYF
TRBD1 | . | TRBJ2-1 | TRBV5-1 | TGCGCCAGCAGCCTCACCGGGACAGGCGCTGTCCTTAACTACAATGAGCAGTTCTTC | CASSLTGTGAVLNYNEQFF
. | few | TRBJ2-2 | TRBV6-1 | TGTGCCAGCAGTTATCGGCGGGGCACCGGGGAGCTGTTTTTT | CASSYRRGTGELFF
. | few | TRBJ1-4 | TRBV7-9 | TGTGCCAGCAGCTTAAGTTTAGCCCTTGCAACTAATGAAAAACTGTTTTTT | CASSLSLALATNEKLFF
. | many | TRBJ1-1 | TRBV27 | TGTGCCAGCAGTTTAGCTCCTCCTGCCAACACTGAAGCTTTCTTT | CASSLAPPANTEAFF
. | many | TRBJ2-2 | TRBV11-2 | TGTGCCAGCAGCTTAGAGGACAGCTACACCGGGGAGCTGTTTTTT | CASSLEDSYTGELFF
. | . | TRBJ1-2 | TRBV27 | TGTGCCAGCTCGGGCTTAACAGGGAAATATGGCTACACCTTC | CASSGLTGKYGYTF
. | many | TRBJ2-5 | TRBV2 | TGTGCCAGCAGTGAGTTACGGGGCGCGGGAGAGACCCAGTACTTC | CASSELRGAGETQYF
. | . | TRBJ2-5 | TRBV9 | TGTGCCAGCAGCCTTAACAGTGAGCCACAAGAGACCCAGTACTTC | CASSLNSEPQETQYF
TRBD1 | many | TRBJ2-2 | TRBV2 | TGTGCCAGCAGCGAACCCACCATCGACAGGGTTTGGACCGGGGAGCTGTTTTTT | CASSEPTIDRVWTGELFF
. | many | TRBJ2-3 | TRBV6-1 | TGTGCCAGCAGTGAGGTGTGGGGCACAGATACGCAGTATTTT | CASSEVWGTDTQYF
. | many | TRBJ1-6 | TRBV28 | TGTGCCAGCAGTTTTAGGATCGGTGGTTCACCCCTCCACTTT | CASSFRIGGSPLHF
. | many | TRBJ1-2 | TRBV28 | TGTGCCAGCAGTTTCAGGGACCTAGGCTACACCTTC | CASSFRDLGYTF
. | many | TRBJ1-5 | TRBV20-1 | TGCAGTGCTAGAGATCAACTACGGACGGGGGTTACGGGGCCCCAGCATTTT | CSARDQLRTGVTGPQHF
TRBD1 | many | TRBJ2-7 | TRBV29-1 | TGCAGCGTCTCCCTCCCCGGGACAGCCTACGAGCAGTACTTC | CSVSLPGTAYEQYF
TRBD2 | . | TRBJ2-7 | TRBV11-2 | TGTGCCAGCAGTACCCAAGCGGGGTCCTCCTACGAGCAGTACTTC | CASSTQAGSSYEQYF
. | . | TRBJ2-1 | TRBV29-1 | TGCAGCGTTGACAGGGGTTACAAGGGGCAGTTCTTC | CSVDRGYKGQFF
TRBD1 | many | TRBJ1-1 | TRBV12-3/TRBV12-4 | TGTGCCAGCAGCCGACAGGGCGACACTGAAGCTTTCTTT | CASSRQGDTEAFF
. | many | TRBJ2-2 | TRBV5-1 | TGCGCCAGCAGCGTAGACACTTACACCGGGGAGCTGTTTTTT | CASSVDTYTGELFF
TRBD1 | . | TRBJ2-1 | TRBV14 | TGTGCCAGCAACAGGGGTTTATACGAGCAGTTCTTC | CASNRGLYEQFF
. | many | TRBJ1-1 | TRBV6-1 | TGTGCCAGCAGTGAAAGCTTCAGGGCGAACACTGAAGCTTTCTTT | CASSESFRANTEAFF